The rows below give T cell receptor beta chains drawn from one sample of a study of blood T cell repertoires in COVID-19. Repertoires were generated with immunoSEQ multiplex PCR, while TCRdb's copy carries only in-frame clones and drops some. The data contain 50,000 to 75,000 clones, about 80% of them singletons. Material for sequencing was peripheral blood. Source of these receptors: a man at least 80 years old with active or convalescent COVID-19. Each CDR3 is given with its conserved first and last residue. Fields, in order: D gene, clone size, J gene, V gene, CDR3 DNA, CDR3 protein. A D gene is named only where the DNA matches it firmly. Where a row states a size, it is once, few, many or the class of an expanded clone; other rows omit it.

D: NA; size: NA; J: TRBJ1-4; V: TRBV7-8; DNA: TGTGCCAGCAGCTTATCAATCGGAGTTGACCAACTGTTTTTT; CDR3: CASSLSIGVDQLFF
D: TRBD2; size: NA; J: TRBJ2-1; V: TRBV28; DNA: TGTGCCAGCCGAAGGACTAGCGGGAGGAGACCTCTCAATGAGCAGTTCTTC; CDR3: CASRRTSGRRPLNEQFF
D: NA; size: few; J: TRBJ2-1; V: TRBV11-1; DNA: TGTGCCAGCAGCTTAGGGAGATACAATGAGCAGTTCTTC; CDR3: CASSLGRYNEQFF
D: TRBD2; size: NA; J: TRBJ2-1; V: TRBV6-5; DNA: TGTGCCAGCAGGCCCGGGACTAGCGGACACAATGAGCAGTTCTTC; CDR3: CASRPGTSGHNEQFF
D: NA; size: few; J: TRBJ2-3; V: TRBV29-1; DNA: TGCAGCGTTGCCAGTTCCCCCTCTAGCACAGATACGCAGTATTTT; CDR3: CSVASSPSSTDTQYF
D: TRBD1; size: NA; J: TRBJ2-7; V: TRBV29-1; DNA: TGCAGCGTTGAGGGACAGGGGGTCCGGGAGCAGTACTTC; CDR3: CSVEGQGVREQYF
D: TRBD1; size: NA; J: TRBJ1-4; V: TRBV5-1; DNA: TGCGCCAGCAGCTCGGGACAGCTTAATGAAAAACTGTTTTTT; CDR3: CASSSGQLNEKLFF
D: NA; size: few; J: TRBJ1-1; V: TRBV14; DNA: TGTGCCAGCAGCCAAGGGGGCCCCACTGAAGCTTTCTTT; CDR3: CASSQGGPTEAFF
D: TRBD1; size: NA; J: TRBJ1-4; V: TRBV28; DNA: TGTGCCAGCAGTTTTTCGACAGGGGTTGGTGAAAAACTGTTTTTT; CDR3: CASSFSTGVGEKLFF
D: NA; size: many; J: TRBJ1-3; V: TRBV28; DNA: TGTGCCAGCAGCTCAGGCGGAAACACCATATATTTT; CDR3: CASSSGGNTIYF
D: TRBD2; size: NA; J: TRBJ2-7; V: TRBV19; DNA: TGTGCCAGTAGTATTCGAGACCAGCGGGAATACGAGCAGTACTTC; CDR3: CASSIRDQREYEQYF
D: TRBD2; size: few; J: TRBJ2-1; V: TRBV19; DNA: TGTGCCAGTAGTGGTCTAGCGGGAATTGGTGAGCAGTTCTTC; CDR3: CASSGLAGIGEQFF
D: NA; size: once; J: TRBJ2-3; V: TRBV7-2; DNA: TGTGCCAGCAGATCGGGCGGGGGCGCAGATACGCAGTATTTT; CDR3: CASRSGGGADTQYF
D: NA; size: NA; J: TRBJ2-3; V: TRBV11-2; DNA: TGTGCCAGCAGCTTAATATCAGGGTTTAGCACAGATACGCAGTATTTT; CDR3: CASSLISGFSTDTQYF
D: NA; size: NA; J: TRBJ2-7; V: TRBV6-5; DNA: TGTGCCAGCAGTCAGGGTCAGGGGCTCTCCTACGAGCAGTACTTC; CDR3: CASSQGQGLSYEQYF
D: NA; size: NA; J: TRBJ1-1; V: TRBV28; DNA: TGTGCCAGCAGTTTCGGGAAACTTGAAGCTTTCTTT; CDR3: CASSFGKLEAFF
D: NA; size: NA; J: TRBJ1-6; V: TRBV7-8; DNA: TGTGCCAGCAGCTTACTTCAACCGGGGTTGAGTCAATCACCCCTCCACTTT; CDR3: CASSLLQPGLSQSPLHF
D: NA; size: once; J: TRBJ2-7; V: TRBV2; DNA: TGTGCCAGCAGGGATTTACAGGGTGTCGACGAGCAGTACTTC; CDR3: CASRDLQGVDEQYF
D: TRBD1; size: NA; J: TRBJ2-5; V: TRBV5-5; DNA: TGTGCCAGCAGCCACGGGACAGACAAAGAGACCCAGTACTTC; CDR3: CASSHGTDKETQYF
D: TRBD1; size: few; J: TRBJ2-7; V: TRBV11-1; DNA: TGTGCCAGCAGCCGGGACAGGTTTGGAGAGCAGTACTTC; CDR3: CASSRDRFGEQYF
D: NA; size: once; J: TRBJ2-5; V: TRBV19; DNA: TGTGCCAGTGGCCTTGGAGAGACCCAGTACTTC; CDR3: CASGLGETQYF
D: NA; size: NA; J: TRBJ2-7; V: TRBV5-6; DNA: TGTGCCAGCAGCGGAGTCAGTGGAGCCAACGAGCAGTACTTC; CDR3: CASSGVSGANEQYF
D: TRBD1; size: NA; J: TRBJ2-5; V: TRBV18; DNA: TGTGCCAGCTCACCGGACAGGGTCATTGAGACCCAGTACTTC; CDR3: CASSPDRVIETQYF
D: NA; size: NA; J: TRBJ1-2; V: TRBV7-9; DNA: TGTGCCAGCAGCCCCGGCCCCCTACAGTATACGGACTATGGCTACACCTTC; CDR3: CASSPGPLQYTDYGYTF
D: TRBD1; size: NA; J: TRBJ1-5; V: TRBV6-5; DNA: TGTGCCAGCAGTCCGGGACAGGGGGCATGGCAGCCCCAGCATTTT; CDR3: CASSPGQGAWQPQHF
D: TRBD2; size: NA; J: TRBJ2-5; V: TRBV7-9; DNA: TGTGCCAGCAGCAGACTAGCGGGAGGGCCCTGGGAGACCCAGTACTTC; CDR3: CASSRLAGGPWETQYF
D: TRBD1; size: NA; J: TRBJ1-4; V: TRBV7-9; DNA: TGTGCCAGCCAGGGGGGAGATGAAAAACTGTTTTTT; CDR3: CASQGGDEKLFF
D: TRBD1; size: NA; J: TRBJ2-3; V: TRBV19; DNA: TGTGCCAGTAGTCCCGGGACAGTGAGTAGGGATACGCAGTATTTT; CDR3: CASSPGTVSRDTQYF
D: TRBD1; size: NA; J: TRBJ1-3; V: TRBV9; DNA: TGTGCCAGCAATACAGGGGGCCCTGGAAACACCATATATTTT; CDR3: CASNTGGPGNTIYF
D: TRBD1; size: NA; J: TRBJ2-3; V: TRBV14; DNA: TGTGCCAGCAGCCAAGAGAGGGGGCTAAACACAGATACGCAGTATTTT; CDR3: CASSQERGLNTDTQYF
D: NA; size: NA; J: TRBJ1-5; V: TRBV19; DNA: TGTGCCAGTAGTCCCGGGGTGGGTCAGCCCCAGCATTTT; CDR3: CASSPGVGQPQHF
D: NA; size: NA; J: TRBJ1-5; V: TRBV7-2; DNA: TGTGCCAGCAGCTTAAACTTCAATCAGCCCCAGCATTTT; CDR3: CASSLNFNQPQHF
D: TRBD1; size: NA; J: TRBJ1-1; V: TRBV2; DNA: TGTGCCAGCATGCGGACAGGGAGAGCTGAAGCTTTCTTT; CDR3: CASMRTGRAEAFF